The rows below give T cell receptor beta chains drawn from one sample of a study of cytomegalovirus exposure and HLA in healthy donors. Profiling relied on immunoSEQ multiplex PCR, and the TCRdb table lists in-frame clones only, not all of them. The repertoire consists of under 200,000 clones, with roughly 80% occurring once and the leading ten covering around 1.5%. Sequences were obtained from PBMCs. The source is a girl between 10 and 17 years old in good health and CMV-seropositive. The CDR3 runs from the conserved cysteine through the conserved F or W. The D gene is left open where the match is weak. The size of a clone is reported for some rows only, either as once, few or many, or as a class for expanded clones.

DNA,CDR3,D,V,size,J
TGTGCCAGCAGTAACCAACTAGCGCCTAGCACAGATACGCAGTATTTT,CASSNQLAPSTDTQYF,TRBD2,TRBV27,.,TRBJ2-3
TGTGCCAGCGGGCCGCTCGGGGTTTCGGGAAACACCATATATTTT,CASGPLGVSGNTIYF,.,TRBV6-1,.,TRBJ1-3
TGTGCCAGCAGTTCTTCCCGAACTAGCGGGGGGGCTCGCGAGCAGTACTTC,CASSSSRTSGGAREQYF,TRBD2,TRBV27,.,TRBJ2-7
TGCGCCAGCAGCCTTAACACTGGCGGGGAGACCCAGTACTTC,CASSLNTGGETQYF,.,TRBV5-1,.,TRBJ2-5
TGTGCCAGCAGTGCCGAGTTGGGGGGCTATGGCTACACCTTC,CASSAELGGYGYTF,.,TRBV2,once,TRBJ1-2
TGTGCCACCAGCAGAGATCCGGCAGGGGAGACCTTCTACGAGCAGTACTTC,CATSRDPAGETFYEQYF,.,TRBV15,.,TRBJ2-7
TGCGCCAGCAGCCAAGACAGGGGCCTAGTTCTGACCTACGAGCAGTACTTC,CASSQDRGLVLTYEQYF,.,TRBV4-3,.,TRBJ2-7
TGTGCCAGCTCATCCGTAGGGGGGGATCAGCCCCAGCATTTT,CASSSVGGDQPQHF,.,TRBV18,.,TRBJ1-5
TGTGCCAGCAGTTTATCGGACAGGGGGCTCCGCTACGAGCAGTACTTC,CASSLSDRGLRYEQYF,TRBD1,TRBV28,.,TRBJ2-7
TGTGCCAGCAGTGAGACAGGCCCTCCGGAGACCCAGTACTTC,CASSETGPPETQYF,.,TRBV6-1,.,TRBJ2-5
TGTGCCAGCAGTGGGTCAGGGACATCCTTGGAGCAGTACTTC,CASSGSGTSLEQYF,.,TRBV2,.,TRBJ2-7
TGTGCCAGCAGCTTAGCCCGGGTTGGGGCCAACGTCCTGACTTTC,CASSLARVGANVLTF,.,TRBV7-2,.,TRBJ2-6
TGTGCCAGCAGTTTATTTCGGACAGGCAATTTGAAGTACTTC,CASSLFRTGNLKYF,TRBD1,TRBV28,.,TRBJ2-4
TGTGCCAGCAGCTTCTCCGGGAGCACAGATACGCAGTATTTT,CASSFSGSTDTQYF,.,TRBV7-2,.,TRBJ2-3
TGTGCCAGCAGCTTAGTGAATGGGGACAGAATCTACGAGCAGTACTTC,CASSLVNGDRIYEQYF,TRBD1,TRBV11-2,.,TRBJ2-7
TGTGCCAGCAGGTCGGGACTCTACGAGCAGTACTTC,CASRSGLYEQYF,.,TRBV7-2,.,TRBJ2-7